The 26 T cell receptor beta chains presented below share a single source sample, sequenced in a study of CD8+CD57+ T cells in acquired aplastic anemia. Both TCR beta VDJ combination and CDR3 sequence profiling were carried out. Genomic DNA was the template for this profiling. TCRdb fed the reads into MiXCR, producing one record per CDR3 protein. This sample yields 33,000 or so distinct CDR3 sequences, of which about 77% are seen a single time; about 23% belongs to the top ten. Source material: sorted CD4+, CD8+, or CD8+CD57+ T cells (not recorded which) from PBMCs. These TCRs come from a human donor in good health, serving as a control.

CDR3 nucleotides: TGTGCCAGCAGTCGAATGACAGGGTCGGAGGAGCAGTACTTC. Protein product: CASSRMTGSEEQYF. This chain links TRBV6-1 with TRBJ2-7, with 7 bases that match TRBD1. V dropped 5 bases and J dropped 7; count of bases not matched to a gene: 11. The CDR3 is made up of 14 amino acids. The germline CDR1 and CDR2 sequences are MNHNS and SASEGT.

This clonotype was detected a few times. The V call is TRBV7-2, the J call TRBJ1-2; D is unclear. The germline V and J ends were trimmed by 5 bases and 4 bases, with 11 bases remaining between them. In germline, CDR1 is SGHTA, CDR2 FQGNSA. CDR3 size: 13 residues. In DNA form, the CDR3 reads TGTGCCAGCAGCCCCGGACTGTCCTATGGCTACACCTTC. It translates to CASSPGLSYGYTF.

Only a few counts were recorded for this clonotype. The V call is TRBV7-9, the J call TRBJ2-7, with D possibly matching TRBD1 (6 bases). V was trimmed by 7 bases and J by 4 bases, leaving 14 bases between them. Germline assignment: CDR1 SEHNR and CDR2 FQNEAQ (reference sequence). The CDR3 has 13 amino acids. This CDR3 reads CASTTTDRYEQYF. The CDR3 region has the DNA TGTGCCAGCACCACGACGGACAGATACGAGCAGTACTTC.

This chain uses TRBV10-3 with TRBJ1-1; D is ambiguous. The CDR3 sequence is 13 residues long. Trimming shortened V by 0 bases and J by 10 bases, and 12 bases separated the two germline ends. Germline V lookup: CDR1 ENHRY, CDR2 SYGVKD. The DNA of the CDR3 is TGTGCCATCAGTGAGTCGAAAGGGTATCGAGCTTTCTTT. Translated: CAISESKGYRAFF.

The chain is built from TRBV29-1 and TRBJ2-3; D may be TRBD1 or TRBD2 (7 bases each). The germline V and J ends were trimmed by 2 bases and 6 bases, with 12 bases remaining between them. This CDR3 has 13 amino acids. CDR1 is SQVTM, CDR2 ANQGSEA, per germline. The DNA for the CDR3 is TGCAGCGTTGAATTCAGGGGGGGGGATACGCAGTATTTT. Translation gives CSVEFRGGDTQYF.

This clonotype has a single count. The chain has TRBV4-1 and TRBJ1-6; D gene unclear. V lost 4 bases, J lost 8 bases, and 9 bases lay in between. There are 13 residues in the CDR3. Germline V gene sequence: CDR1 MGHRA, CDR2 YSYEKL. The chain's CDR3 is CASSRGRHSPLHF. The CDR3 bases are TGCGCCAGCAGCCGTGGCCGGCATTCACCCCTCCACTTT.

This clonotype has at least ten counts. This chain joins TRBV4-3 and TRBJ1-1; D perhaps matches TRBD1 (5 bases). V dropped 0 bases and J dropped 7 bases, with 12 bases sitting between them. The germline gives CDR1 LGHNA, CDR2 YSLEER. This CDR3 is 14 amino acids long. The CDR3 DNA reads TGCGCCAGCAGCCAAGATCGGGGGTTTGGTGAAGCTTTCTTT. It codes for CASSQDRGFGEAFF.

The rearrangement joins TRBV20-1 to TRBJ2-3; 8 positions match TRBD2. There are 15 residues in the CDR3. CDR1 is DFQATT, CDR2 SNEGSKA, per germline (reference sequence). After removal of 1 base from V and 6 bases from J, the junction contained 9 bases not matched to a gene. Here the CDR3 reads CSARAPGGPKDTQYF. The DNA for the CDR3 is TGCAGTGCTAGAGCACCGGGAGGGCCGAAGGATACGCAGTATTTT.

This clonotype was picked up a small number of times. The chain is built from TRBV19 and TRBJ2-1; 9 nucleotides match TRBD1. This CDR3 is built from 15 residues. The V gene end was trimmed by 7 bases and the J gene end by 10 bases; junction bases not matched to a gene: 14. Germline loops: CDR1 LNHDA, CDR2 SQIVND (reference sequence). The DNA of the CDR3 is TGTGCCAGTACCCAGGGACAGGGACCAGGCAGAGAGCAGTTCTTC. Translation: CASTQGQGPGREQFF. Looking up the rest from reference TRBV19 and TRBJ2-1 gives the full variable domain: DGGITQSPKYLFRKEGQNVTLSCEQNLNHDAMYWYRQDPGQGLRLIYYSQIVNDFQKGDIAEGYSVSREKKESFPLTVTSAQKNPTAFYLCASTQGQGPGREQFFGPGTRLTVL.

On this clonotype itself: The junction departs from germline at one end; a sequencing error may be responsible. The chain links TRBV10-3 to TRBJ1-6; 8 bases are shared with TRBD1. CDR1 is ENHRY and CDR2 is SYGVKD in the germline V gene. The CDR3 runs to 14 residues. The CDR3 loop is CASSEARGRSTLHF. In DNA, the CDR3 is TGTGCCAGCAGTGAGGCCAGGGGGCGATCAACCCTCCACTTT.

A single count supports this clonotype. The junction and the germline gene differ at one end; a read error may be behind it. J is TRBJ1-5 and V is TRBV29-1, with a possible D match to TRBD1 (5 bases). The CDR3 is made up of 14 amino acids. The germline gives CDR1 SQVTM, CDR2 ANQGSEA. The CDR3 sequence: CSVGIGGGNQPQHF. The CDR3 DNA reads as TGCAGCGTCGGGATTGGGGGAGGCAATCAGCCCCAGCACTTT.

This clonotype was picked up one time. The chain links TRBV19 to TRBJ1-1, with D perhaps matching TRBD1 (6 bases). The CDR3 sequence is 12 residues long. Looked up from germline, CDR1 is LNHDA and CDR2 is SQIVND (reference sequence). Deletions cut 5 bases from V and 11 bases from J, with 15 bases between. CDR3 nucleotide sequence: TGTGCCAGTAGTCCCCGGACAGAGGTGGCTTTCTTT. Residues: CASSPRTEVAFF.

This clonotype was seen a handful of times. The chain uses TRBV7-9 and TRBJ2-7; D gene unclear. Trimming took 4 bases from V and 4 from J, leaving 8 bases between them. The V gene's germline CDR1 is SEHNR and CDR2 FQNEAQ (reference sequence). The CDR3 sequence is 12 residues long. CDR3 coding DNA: TGTGCCAGCAGCTCGTCAGGTTACGAGCAGTACTTC. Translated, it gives CASSSSGYEQYF. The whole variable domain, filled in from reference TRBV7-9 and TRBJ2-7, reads DTGVSQNPRHKITKRGQNVTFRCDPISEHNRLYWYRQTLGQGPEFLTYFQNEAQLEKSRLLSDRFSAERPKGSFSTLEIQRTEQGDSAMYLCASSSSGYEQYFGPGTRLTVT.

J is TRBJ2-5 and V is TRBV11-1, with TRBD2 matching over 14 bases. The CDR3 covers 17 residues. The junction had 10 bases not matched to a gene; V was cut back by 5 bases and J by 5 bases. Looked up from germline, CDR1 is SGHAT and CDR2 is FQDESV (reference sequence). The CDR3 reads CASSHPMTSGRDETQYF. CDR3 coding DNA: TGTGCCAGCAGCCATCCTATGACTAGCGGGAGGGATGAGACCCAGTACTTC. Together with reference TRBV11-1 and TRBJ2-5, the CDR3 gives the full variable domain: EAEVAQSPRYKITEKSQAVAFWCDPISGHATLYWYRQILGQGPELLVQFQDESVVDDSQLPKDRFSAERLKGVDSTLKIQPAELGDSAMYLCASSHPMTSGRDETQYFGPGTRLLVL.

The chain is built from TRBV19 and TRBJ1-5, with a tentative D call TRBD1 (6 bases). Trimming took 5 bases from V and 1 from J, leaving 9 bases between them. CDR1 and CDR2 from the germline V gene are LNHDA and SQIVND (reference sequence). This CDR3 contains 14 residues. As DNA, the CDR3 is TGTGCCAGTAGTCCAGGACAGAGCAATCAGCCCCAGCATTTT. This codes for CASSPGQSNQPQHF.

CDR3 coding DNA: TGTGCCAGTAGCGCAACCGGGACAGGGGCCTACGAGCAGTACTTC. The encoded protein is CASSATGTGAYEQYF. The chain combines TRBV19 with TRBJ2-7; 10 nucleotides agree with TRBD1. Germline V gives CDR1 LNHDA, CDR2 SQIVND (reference sequence). The CDR3 runs to 15 residues. With 6 bases clipped from V and 2 bases from J, the junction kept 7 bases outside the gene matches.

The CDR3 DNA reads TGTGCCATCAGAGTCGGGGGTGATGGCGGGGAGCTGTTTTTT. This translates into CAIRVGGDGGELFF. The rearrangement links TRBV10-3 to TRBJ2-2; maybe TRBD2 (6 bases). Germline values: CDR1 ENHRY, CDR2 SYGVKD. This CDR3 spans 14 amino acids. The V and J ends lost 6 bases and 7 bases respectively, with 15 bases between them.

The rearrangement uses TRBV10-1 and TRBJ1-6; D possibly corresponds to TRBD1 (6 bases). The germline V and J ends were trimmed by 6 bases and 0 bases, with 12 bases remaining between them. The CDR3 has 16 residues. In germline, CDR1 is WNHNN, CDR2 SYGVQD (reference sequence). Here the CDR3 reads CASRADRSSYNSPLHF. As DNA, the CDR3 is TGCGCCAGCAGGGCCGACAGGAGCTCCTATAATTCACCCCTCCACTTT.

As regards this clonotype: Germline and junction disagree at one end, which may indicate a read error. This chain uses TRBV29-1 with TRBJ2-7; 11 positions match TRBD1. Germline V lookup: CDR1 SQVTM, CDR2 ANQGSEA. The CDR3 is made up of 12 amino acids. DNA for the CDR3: TGCAGCGTCCAGGCCGGGACAGGGGGGAGAGACTTC. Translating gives CSVQAGTGGRDF.

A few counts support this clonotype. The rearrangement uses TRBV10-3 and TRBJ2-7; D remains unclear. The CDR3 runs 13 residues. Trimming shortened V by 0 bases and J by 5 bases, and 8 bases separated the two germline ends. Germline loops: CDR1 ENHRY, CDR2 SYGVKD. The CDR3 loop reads CAISESMGNEQYF. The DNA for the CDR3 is TGTGCCATCAGTGAGTCGATGGGAAACGAGCAGTACTTC.

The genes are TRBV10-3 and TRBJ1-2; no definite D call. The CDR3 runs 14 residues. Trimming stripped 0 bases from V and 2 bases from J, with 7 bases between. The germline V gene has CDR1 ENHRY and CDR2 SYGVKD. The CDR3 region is CAISESDGNYGYTF. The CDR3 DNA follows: TGTGCCATCAGTGAGTCGGACGGAAACTATGGCTACACCTTC.

Written as DNA, the CDR3 is TGCAGTGCTAGCGCAGGGGGCTGGGAGCAGTACTTC. Its translation: CSASAGGWEQYF. The chain combines TRBV20-1 with TRBJ2-7, with 8 bases lining up with TRBD1. With 3 bases clipped from V and 7 bases from J, the junction kept 5 bases outside the gene matches. CDR3 length equals 12 residues. CDR1 and CDR2 (germline): DFQATT, SNEGSKA (reference sequence).

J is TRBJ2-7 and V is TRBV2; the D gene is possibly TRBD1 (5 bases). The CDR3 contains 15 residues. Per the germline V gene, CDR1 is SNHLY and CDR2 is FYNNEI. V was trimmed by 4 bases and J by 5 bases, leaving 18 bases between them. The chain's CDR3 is CASSGLGQGSDEQYV. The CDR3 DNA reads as TGTGCCAGCAGTGGGTTAGGGCAGGGTTCTGACGAGCAGTACGTC.

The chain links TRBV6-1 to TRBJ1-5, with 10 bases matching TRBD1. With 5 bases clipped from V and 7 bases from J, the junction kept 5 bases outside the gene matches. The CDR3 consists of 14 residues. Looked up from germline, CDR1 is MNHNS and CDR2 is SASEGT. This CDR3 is CASSPGTGDQPQHF. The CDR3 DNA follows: TGTGCCAGCAGTCCCGGGACAGGGGACCAGCCCCAGCATTTT.

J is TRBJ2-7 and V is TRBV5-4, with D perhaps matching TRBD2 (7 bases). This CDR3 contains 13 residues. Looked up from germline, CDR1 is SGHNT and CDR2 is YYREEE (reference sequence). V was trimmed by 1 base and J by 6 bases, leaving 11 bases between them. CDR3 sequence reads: CASSLKGGIEQYF. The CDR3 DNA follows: TGTGCCAGCAGCTTGAAGGGGGGGATCGAGCAGTACTTC.

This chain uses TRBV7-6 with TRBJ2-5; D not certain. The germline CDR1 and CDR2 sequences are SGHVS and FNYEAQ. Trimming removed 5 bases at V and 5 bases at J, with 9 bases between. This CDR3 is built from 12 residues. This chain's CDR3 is CASSPTGETQYF. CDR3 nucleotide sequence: TGTGCCAGCAGCCCCACCGGGGAGACCCAGTACTTC.